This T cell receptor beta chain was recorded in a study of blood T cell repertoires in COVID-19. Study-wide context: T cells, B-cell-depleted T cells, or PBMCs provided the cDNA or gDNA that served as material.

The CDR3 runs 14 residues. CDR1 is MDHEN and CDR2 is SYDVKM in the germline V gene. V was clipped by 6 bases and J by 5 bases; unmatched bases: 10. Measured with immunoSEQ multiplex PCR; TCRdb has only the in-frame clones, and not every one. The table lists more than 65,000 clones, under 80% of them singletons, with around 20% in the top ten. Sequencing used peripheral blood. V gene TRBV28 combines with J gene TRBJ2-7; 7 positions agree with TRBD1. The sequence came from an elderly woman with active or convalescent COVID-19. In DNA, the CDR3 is TGTGCCAGCAGACCGCCGGGACAGAGGGACGAGCAGTACTTC. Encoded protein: CASRPPGQRDEQYF.